One and the same sample provided the 16 T cell receptor beta chains below, sequenced in a study of regulatory T cells in long-lasting Graves disease. The time point denotes: persistent/refractory GD, antithyroid drugs over 5 years with positive TRAb. Scientists built the TCR library using RNA that was extracted from PBMCs. HTBI primers from iRepertoire and Arm-PCR of CDR3 regions yielded the TCR beta libraries. Using its own MiXCR run on the multiplex PCR reads, TCRdb lists one record per CDR3 protein. The sample comprises about 450,000 distinct CDR3 sequences, about 25% of which are singletons, and roughly 26% rests with the top ten. The sample here was peripheral blood mononuclear cells (PBMCs), taken when the disease was refractory, from a patient treated with antithyroid drugs. The receptors stem from a female donor with Graves disease.

The chain couples TRBV27 to TRBJ2-7; 8 nucleotides line up with TRBD1. Losses at the gene ends were 6 bases for V and 2 bases for J; bases not matched to a gene: 6. Germline V lookup: CDR1 MNHEY, CDR2 SMNVEV (reference sequence). CDR3 length equals 14 residues. CDR3 protein: CASRTGTGPYEQYF. Here the CDR3 DNA reads TGTGCCAGCAGAACCGGGACAGGTCCCTACGAGCAGTACTTC.

V gene TRBV6-2 or TRBV6-3 combines with J gene TRBJ1-1, with D unresolved. The ends were cut back, 5 bases at V and 5 bases at J, with 9 bases in the middle. The germline V gene has CDR1 MNHEY and CDR2 SVGEGT. This CDR3 has 12 residues. CDR3 nucleotides: TGTGCCAGCAGTCCAGGCTGTACTGAAGCTTTCTTT. Translation: CASSPGCTEAFF.

This chain joins TRBV6-5 and TRBJ2-4; D is ambiguous. Trimming shortened V by 0 bases and J by 9 bases, and 9 bases separated the two germline ends. Germline CDR1 MNHEY, CDR2 SVGAGI. The CDR3 is 13 residues long. The chain's CDR3 is CASSYSGQGIQYF. The CDR3 DNA follows: TGTGCCAGCAGTTACTCGGGCCAAGGCATTCAGTACTTC.

This clonotype has a count of ten or more. The chain links TRBV2 to TRBJ1-1; D is unresolved. V lost 5 bases and J lost 6, with 10 bases in between. Germline V gene data show CDR1 as SNHLY and CDR2 as FYNNEI. CDR3 length: 12 amino acids. The CDR3 coding sequence is TGTGCCAGCAGTAAGGACGGACCTGAAGCTTTCTTT. Translated, it gives CASSKDGPEAFF.

This clonotype showed up just a few times. The gene calls are TRBV30 and TRBJ2-7; 7 bases match TRBD1. The CDR3 extends over 15 amino acids. Per germline, CDR1 GTSNPN and CDR2 SVGIG (reference sequence). The V segment lost 4 bases and the J segment 2 bases; nucleotides outside the gene matches: 11. The chain's CDR3 is CAWIGRNRGAYEQYF. Written as DNA, the CDR3 is TGTGCCTGGATTGGGAGAAACAGGGGCGCCTACGAGCAGTACTTC.

The chain couples TRBV27 to TRBJ2-1; TRBD2 aligns across 10 bases. The J segment lost 7 bases and the V segment lost 8 bases, leaving 5 bases of the junction unmatched. This CDR3 spans 13 amino acids. Looked up from germline, CDR1 is MNHEY and CDR2 is SMNVEV (reference sequence). The CDR3 region is CASPSGRSNEQFF. In nucleotides, the CDR3 is TGTGCCAGCCCTAGCGGGAGATCTAATGAGCAGTTCTTC.

V gene TRBV7-2 combines with J gene TRBJ2-5, with a weak D call TRBD1 (6 bases). Germline-derived CDR1 and CDR2 are SGHTA and FQGNSA. The CDR3 runs to 15 residues. V dropped 2 bases and J dropped 4 bases, with 14 bases sitting between them. The CDR3 loop is CASSLFPGAGETQYF. CDR3 coding DNA: TGTGCCAGCAGCTTATTTCCAGGGGCTGGAGAGACCCAGTACTTC.

The rearrangement uses TRBV4-1 and TRBJ2-7, with D possibly being TRBD1 or TRBD2 (5 bases each). The germline CDR1 and CDR2 sequences are MGHRA and YSYEKL. This CDR3 spans 14 amino acids. V lost 0 bases and J 2 bases, leaving 8 bases between the germline ends. The CDR3 nucleotides are TGCGCCAGCAGCCAAGAACCGGGACCCTACGAGCAGTACTTC. It codes for CASSQEPGPYEQYF.

The rearrangement links TRBV6-5 to TRBJ2-4, with 11 bases identical to TRBD2. This CDR3 region has 17 residues. After removal of 4 bases from V and 0 bases from J, the junction contained 5 bases not matched to a gene. Germline V gene data show CDR1 as MNHEY and CDR2 as SVGAGI. CDR3 sequence (DNA): TGTGCCAGCAGTTGGGGGACTAGCGGAATAGCCAAAAACATTCAGTACTTC. Protein: CASSWGTSGIAKNIQYF.

This clonotype was detected many times. The V gene is TRBV12-3 or TRBV12-4, the J gene TRBJ1-2; D may be TRBD1 (6 bases). Trimming pared 5 bases from V and 6 bases from J, leaving 13 bases between. The CDR3 contains 13 residues. The CDR3 loop reads CASSPTGEHGYTF. The CDR3 DNA sequence: TGTGCCAGCAGTCCGACAGGAGAACATGGCTACACCTTC.

This clonotype was seen a handful of times. The chain recombines TRBV7-2 with TRBJ2-7; D is undetermined. Deletions cut 5 bases from V and 0 bases from J, with 14 bases between. This CDR3 has 15 residues. CDR1 and CDR2 from the germline V gene are SGHTA and FQGNSA. CDR3 sequence reads: CASSTPWASSYEQYF. Here the CDR3 DNA reads TGTGCCAGCAGCACCCCTTGGGCCAGCTCCTACGAGCAGTACTTC.

At least ten counts were recorded for this clonotype. The V gene is TRBV12-3 or TRBV12-4, the J gene TRBJ1-1, with D perhaps TRBD1 (6 bases). The CDR3 runs 14 residues. V was shortened by 3 bases and J by 4 bases, with 12 bases between the two germline ends. The CDR3 here is CASSFRGGATEAFF. For the CDR3, the DNA is TGTGCCAGCAGTTTTCGGGGGGGGGCCACTGAAGCTTTCTTT.

The rearrangement joins TRBV12-3 or TRBV12-4 to TRBJ2-3; no reliable D call. The germline V and J ends were trimmed by 5 bases and 0 bases, with 15 bases remaining between them. This CDR3 is 16 amino acids long. The CDR3 coding sequence is TGTGCCAGCAGTCTGAGCCCTAGTCCTAGCACAGATACGCAGTATTTT. This encodes CASSLSPSPSTDTQYF.

V usage is TRBV4-1 and J usage is TRBJ2-7; 12 bases are a match to TRBD2. The ends lost 3 bases at V and 1 base at J; junction bases unmatched: 10. The CDR3 runs to 18 residues. Germline CDR1 is MGHRA and CDR2 is YSYEKL. CDR3 in DNA: TGCGCCAGCAGCCACCTGTGGACTAGCGGGGCCATATCCTACGAGCAGTACTTC. Protein product: CASSHLWTSGAISYEQYF.

This clonotype was seen at least ten times. The V and J genes are TRBV11-1 and TRBJ1-1, with D maybe TRBD1 (5 bases). The V gene's germline CDR1 is SGHAT and CDR2 FQDESV (reference sequence). The V gene lost 4 bases and the J gene lost 0 bases, with 12 bases spanning the gap. This CDR3 comprises 15 residues. The CDR3 nucleotides read TGTGCCAGCAGCTCAACCGGGGCCCTGAACACTGAAGCTTTCTTT. Its protein product is CASSSTGALNTEAFF.

In this sample, this clonotype turned up a few times. This sequence joins TRBV7-3 and TRBJ2-7, with TRBD2 identical over 8 bases. V was clipped by 7 bases and J by 0 bases; unmatched bases: 14. Germline V gives CDR1 SGHTA, CDR2 FQGTGA. The CDR3 totals 17 residues. CDR3 protein: CASIISAGGPRSYEQYF. The CDR3 region has the DNA TGTGCCAGCATCATCAGTGCGGGAGGCCCCCGCTCCTACGAGCAGTACTTC. Drawing the rest from reference TRBV7-3 and TRBJ2-7, the complete variable domain is GAGVSQTPSNKVTEKGKYVELRCDPISGHTALYWYRQSLGQGPEFLIYFQGTGAADDSGLPNDRFFAVRPEGSVSTLKIQRTERGDSAVYLCASIISAGGPRSYEQYFGPGTRLTVT.